These T cell receptor beta chains were read from a single sample in a study of blood T cells in healthy people across ages. MiXCR, run by TCRdb on the 5' RACE reads, gives a single entry per CDR3 protein. The repertoire holds approximately 1,700,000 distinct CDR3 sequences, with roughly 43% as singletons. Sequenced input: blood. The receptors shown here come from a human donor in good health. Each CDR3 is given with its conserved first and last residue. Each record gives: V gene, J gene, D gene, clone size, CDR3 DNA, CDR3 protein. D genes are given only for firm matches. Clone size appears in some rows only: once, few, many, or a class for an expanded clone.

v_gene: TRBV6-2/TRBV6-3; j_gene: TRBJ1-5; d_gene: -; abundance: few; CDR3nt: TGTGCCAGCAGTTTCTCCGGGGGAGGTAATCAGCCCCAGCATTTT; CDR3aa: CASSFSGGGNQPQHF
v_gene: TRBV27; j_gene: TRBJ2-1; d_gene: -; abundance: few; CDR3nt: TGTGCCAGCAGTTTTGGGCAGGATGAGCAGTTCTTC; CDR3aa: CASSFGQDEQFF
v_gene: TRBV6-1; j_gene: TRBJ2-7; d_gene: -; abundance: -; CDR3nt: TGTGCCAGCAGTGAGACAGTTTACGAGCAGTACTTC; CDR3aa: CASSETVYEQYF
v_gene: TRBV28; j_gene: TRBJ2-7; d_gene: -; abundance: -; CDR3nt: TGTGCCAGCAGATTGGGACCGACCTACGAGCAGTACTTC; CDR3aa: CASRLGPTYEQYF
v_gene: TRBV7-6; j_gene: TRBJ1-1; d_gene: -; abundance: -; CDR3nt: TGTGCCAGCAGCATCCTCGGGGGCCCGAACACTGAAGCTTTCTTT; CDR3aa: CASSILGGPNTEAFF
v_gene: TRBV12-3/TRBV12-4; j_gene: TRBJ1-2; d_gene: -; abundance: -; CDR3nt: TGTGCCAGCAGTCCCCTGGTAAGGGCTAACTATGGCTACACCTTC; CDR3aa: CASSPLVRANYGYTF
v_gene: TRBV9; j_gene: TRBJ2-3; d_gene: -; abundance: -; CDR3nt: TGTGCCAGCAGCGTAGCTGCAGTTACAGATACGCAGTATTTT; CDR3aa: CASSVAAVTDTQYF
v_gene: TRBV7-2; j_gene: TRBJ2-3; d_gene: TRBD1; abundance: few; CDR3nt: TGTGCCAGCAGAACCGGGACAGGGGTACGGGATACGCAGTATTTT; CDR3aa: CASRTGTGVRDTQYF
v_gene: TRBV6-5; j_gene: TRBJ1-6; d_gene: -; abundance: once; CDR3nt: TGTGCCAGCGGTAGTGGGGCCCGGGTTCCCCTCCACTTT; CDR3aa: CASGSGARVPLHF
v_gene: TRBV6-6; j_gene: TRBJ1-6; d_gene: -; abundance: -; CDR3nt: TGTGCCAGCATAGGACCGGGTAATTCACCCCTCCACTTT; CDR3aa: CASIGPGNSPLHF
v_gene: TRBV29-1; j_gene: TRBJ2-4; d_gene: -; abundance: -; CDR3nt: TGCAGCGTTGGTACAGGGCTGGGGCAGTACTTC; CDR3aa: CSVGTGLGQYF
v_gene: TRBV6-2/TRBV6-3; j_gene: TRBJ2-1; d_gene: -; abundance: -; CDR3nt: TGTGCCAGCAGTGACTCGAATTGGCGTTTGGGGATCGATGAGCAGTTCTTC; CDR3aa: CASSDSNWRLGIDEQFF
v_gene: TRBV7-2; j_gene: TRBJ2-1; d_gene: -; abundance: -; CDR3nt: TGTGCCAGCAGCCCACTTGGCGTAGGGACTTTCTACGAGCAGTTCTTC; CDR3aa: CASSPLGVGTFYEQFF
v_gene: TRBV27; j_gene: TRBJ1-3; d_gene: -; abundance: once; CDR3nt: TGTGCCAGCACTCGCACTAAGTTAGACAGGCACTCTGGAAACACCATATATTTT; CDR3aa: CASTRTKLDRHSGNTIYF
v_gene: TRBV4-3; j_gene: TRBJ1-2; d_gene: -; abundance: -; CDR3nt: TGCGCCAGCAGCCAAGATTTCGGGGGTTGGGGCTACACCTTC; CDR3aa: CASSQDFGGWGYTF
v_gene: TRBV12-3/TRBV12-4; j_gene: TRBJ2-5; d_gene: -; abundance: -; CDR3nt: TGTGCCAGCAGTTTAGGGCCCATTTCTGACCAGTACTTC; CDR3aa: CASSLGPISDQYF
v_gene: TRBV20-1; j_gene: TRBJ1-6; d_gene: -; abundance: -; CDR3nt: TGCAGTGCTAGAGAGGGCCCCTCACCCCTCCACTTT; CDR3aa: CSAREGPSPLHF
v_gene: TRBV5-1; j_gene: TRBJ2-1; d_gene: -; abundance: -; CDR3nt: TGCGCCAGCAGCTTGGGGCGTGGGGGGCGGATGCAAAGTGAGCAGTTCTTC; CDR3aa: CASSLGRGGRMQSEQFF
v_gene: TRBV6-5; j_gene: TRBJ1-1; d_gene: -; abundance: few; CDR3nt: TGTGCCAGCAGTTACTCGATGTGGGGGGTGAAAGACACTGAAGCTTTCTTT; CDR3aa: CASSYSMWGVKDTEAFF
v_gene: TRBV6-5; j_gene: TRBJ1-2; d_gene: -; abundance: few; CDR3nt: TGTGCCAGCAGTTACTCAGTGTCAGGGTACGGCTACACCTTC; CDR3aa: CASSYSVSGYGYTF
v_gene: TRBV7-3; j_gene: TRBJ2-4; d_gene: -; abundance: -; CDR3nt: TGTGCCAGCAGCCCCGGGACTGACTACGAGCGGTACTTC; CDR3aa: CASSPGTDYERYF
v_gene: TRBV6-1; j_gene: TRBJ1-1; d_gene: -; abundance: -; CDR3nt: TGTGCCAGCAGTATTTTGAGAAACGCTGAAGCTTTCTTT; CDR3aa: CASSILRNAEAFF
v_gene: TRBV3-1; j_gene: TRBJ2-1; d_gene: -; abundance: -; CDR3nt: TGTGCCAGCACCCAAAAGGGGACGGTTGAGCAGTTCTTC; CDR3aa: CASTQKGTVEQFF
v_gene: TRBV11-2; j_gene: TRBJ1-2; d_gene: -; abundance: -; CDR3nt: TGTGCCAGCAGCCCCGGCTCCACTATCAGGGTTTATGGCTACACCTTC; CDR3aa: CASSPGSTIRVYGYTF
v_gene: TRBV20-1; j_gene: TRBJ2-5; d_gene: TRBD2; abundance: -; CDR3nt: TGCAGCGCTAGAGATCCCGCGGGGGGGTTAGAGACCCAGTACTTC; CDR3aa: CSARDPAGGLETQYF
v_gene: TRBV5-4; j_gene: TRBJ1-2; d_gene: -; abundance: -; CDR3nt: TGTGCCACCTCGAGCCGGACTGCCCAGACTGGCTACACCTTC; CDR3aa: CATSSRTAQTGYTF
v_gene: TRBV20-1; j_gene: TRBJ2-1; d_gene: -; abundance: few; CDR3nt: TGCAGTGCAGCCGACACGTACAATGAGCAGTTCTTC; CDR3aa: CSAADTYNEQFF
v_gene: TRBV6-2/TRBV6-3; j_gene: TRBJ1-1; d_gene: -; abundance: -; CDR3nt: TGTGCCAGCAGTTACTACCCCGGGGTTACTCTTGAAGCTTTCTTT; CDR3aa: CASSYYPGVTLEAFF
v_gene: TRBV6-5; j_gene: TRBJ2-1; d_gene: TRBD2; abundance: few; CDR3nt: TGTGCCAGCAGTTACGGACTAGCGGGGGACCCGTCCTACAATGAGCAGTTCTTC; CDR3aa: CASSYGLAGDPSYNEQFF
v_gene: TRBV6-2/TRBV6-3; j_gene: TRBJ1-2; d_gene: TRBD1; abundance: few; CDR3nt: TGTGCCAGCAGTTTCCTCCTACAGGGGTATGGCTACACCTTC; CDR3aa: CASSFLLQGYGYTF
v_gene: TRBV3-1; j_gene: TRBJ2-5; d_gene: -; abundance: -; CDR3nt: TGTGCCAGCAGCCGGCATATCAAGGCGGACCAAGAGACCCAGTACTTC; CDR3aa: CASSRHIKADQETQYF
v_gene: TRBV28; j_gene: TRBJ1-4; d_gene: -; abundance: once; CDR3nt: TGTGCCAGCAACTTGGACCAGGAGGGCCATGAAAAACTGTTTTTT; CDR3aa: CASNLDQEGHEKLFF
v_gene: TRBV4-1; j_gene: TRBJ2-1; d_gene: TRBD2; abundance: -; CDR3nt: TGCGCCAGCAGCCAGAGAGCGGGAGGGGCCTACAATGAGCAGTTCTTC; CDR3aa: CASSQRAGGAYNEQFF
v_gene: TRBV4-3; j_gene: TRBJ2-1; d_gene: TRBD2; abundance: few; CDR3nt: TGCGCCAGCAGCCAAGAATCAGCGGGGGGACTATTGGCCTACAATGAGCAGTTCTTC; CDR3aa: CASSQESAGGLLAYNEQFF
v_gene: TRBV10-3; j_gene: TRBJ2-7; d_gene: -; abundance: -; CDR3nt: TGTGCCATCAGTGTTGGAAGGGTCTACGAGCAGTACTTC; CDR3aa: CAISVGRVYEQYF
v_gene: TRBV29-1; j_gene: TRBJ1-1; d_gene: -; abundance: few; CDR3nt: TGCAGCGTGATGGACACTGAAGCTTTCTTT; CDR3aa: CSVMDTEAFF
v_gene: TRBV6-6; j_gene: TRBJ2-7; d_gene: -; abundance: -; CDR3nt: TGCGCCAGCACCAAAGGGGGGACCGAGCAGTACTTC; CDR3aa: CASTKGGTEQYF
v_gene: TRBV2; j_gene: TRBJ2-1; d_gene: TRBD2; abundance: -; CDR3nt: TGTGCCAGCAAGGGACTAGCGGGAGAGGCTGAGCAGTTCTTC; CDR3aa: CASKGLAGEAEQFF
v_gene: TRBV12-5; j_gene: TRBJ1-2; d_gene: TRBD1; abundance: once; CDR3nt: TGTGCTAGTGGCCCTCTCCGGGACAGGAGAGGCTACACCTTC; CDR3aa: CASGPLRDRRGYTF
v_gene: TRBV6-1; j_gene: TRBJ2-7; d_gene: TRBD1; abundance: -; CDR3nt: TGTGCCAGCAGCTCCCGAGGGGGACAGGGGTCATACGAGCAGTACTTC; CDR3aa: CASSSRGGQGSYEQYF
v_gene: TRBV27; j_gene: TRBJ1-2; d_gene: -; abundance: -; CDR3nt: TGTGCCAGCAATCTCGGACCTTCCTATGGCTACACCTTC; CDR3aa: CASNLGPSYGYTF
v_gene: TRBV13; j_gene: TRBJ2-4; d_gene: TRBD1; abundance: -; CDR3nt: TGTGCCAGCAGCGCCCGACAGGGGAAGACCAAAAACATTCAGTACTTC; CDR3aa: CASSARQGKTKNIQYF
v_gene: TRBV6-2/TRBV6-3; j_gene: TRBJ2-1; d_gene: -; abundance: many; CDR3nt: TGTGCCAGCAGCCGCAATTACAATGAGCAGTTCTTC; CDR3aa: CASSRNYNEQFF
v_gene: TRBV9; j_gene: TRBJ1-1; d_gene: -; abundance: -; CDR3nt: TGTGCCAGCAGCGTAGTGGGAGGGTTCTCAGAGGCTTTCTTT; CDR3aa: CASSVVGGFSEAFF
v_gene: TRBV24-1; j_gene: TRBJ1-5; d_gene: -; abundance: -; CDR3nt: TGTGCCACCAGTGATGCACAGGGCAATCAGCCCCAGCATTTT; CDR3aa: CATSDAQGNQPQHF